This T cell receptor (beta chain) was recorded in a study of Graves' ophthalmopathy and Graves' hyperthyroidism (dated by TCRdb to 2016 to 2018). The study in broad terms: Peripheral blood was collected before any treatment was given, at the time of initial diagnosis. The study used signatures of the TCR beta repertoire to tell Graves' ophthalmopathy apart from Graves' hyperthyroidism and to predict which patients would progress to ophthalmopathy. In total, around 140 blood samples were TCR-sequenced: roughly 45 ophthalmopathy, under 85 hyperthyroidism and roughly 17 hyperthyroidism-to-ophthalmopathy patients. A discovery set of 100 patients (around 40 ophthalmopathy, about 58 stable hyperthyroidism) was enrolled to explore V-J signatures distinguishing ophthalmopathy from hyperthyroidism. An independent validation cohort was composed of approximately 18 hyperthyroidism patients and around 16 patients who later progressed from hyperthyroidism to ophthalmopathy. In more than 5 hyperthyroidism patients, the T-cell repertoire of thyroid tissue was compared with the T-cell repertoire of blood. After sampling, hyperthyroidism patients received methimazole starting at 30 mg daily, and ophthalmopathy patients received high-dose intravenous methylprednisolone. The 100 or so discovery patients were divided at random into training and test sets in a 7:3 ratio. Overall study results and their limits: In validation, the model predicted ophthalmopathy progression with about 64% sensitivity and 72.22% specificity; fewer than 15 predicted patients were CT-confirmed with GO in a median of approximately six months. Among expanded thyroid clonotypes with frequency above 0.001, most also showed up in blood, which suggests that blood repertoires may reflect the thyroid immune response. Ophthalmopathy was separated from stable hyperthyroidism by the 13-signature model with 85% to 90% sensitivity and 81% to 84% specificity in cross-validation and with 80%/75% in the test set. No statistical method was used to set the sample size in advance, and the investigators knew which group each participant was assigned to.

Patients with ophthalmopathy had moderately to severely active disease, with a Clinical Activity Score of 3 or more, a NOSPECS grade of 4 or more, and a disease duration of less than 3 months. Patients with other autoimmune diseases, uncontrolled infections, pregnancy or lactation were excluded. Diagnosis relied on clinical symptoms, serum thyroxine, TRAb, thyroid ultrasound and orbital computed tomography. Using Ficoll-Paque density gradient centrifugation, PBMCs were isolated from 10 ml of fresh peripheral blood. Total RNA was extracted using Trizol reagent, and RNA quality was checked on an Agilent 2100 Bioanalyzer. This clonotype was counted at least ten times. The antigen it binds to is not known. Per-base qualities were not stored, and no clone one base away is much larger. V is cut back by 7 bases and J by 1 base, with 16 bases in the junction unmatched. The germline V gene supplies CDR1 MNHEY and CDR2 SVGAGI. The CDR3, cysteine through phenylalanine, is 19 amino acids long. Only the CDR3 portion is preserved as DNA: 57 bases, with reading frame beginning at the first base.

For repertoire sequencing, TCR beta CDR3 regions were amplified from RNA transcripts. The first round of RT-PCR was done with HTBI primers and the Qiagen OneStep RT-PCR kit, and was followed by a second round of multiplex PCR, then size selection and purification. The libraries underwent paired-end sequencing with 100 bp reads on an Illumina HiSeq2000. In the paper's pipeline: SOAPnuke was used to process the reads, throwing out any read that had adapters, had uncalled bases, had a mean Phred below 15, or lacked an exact constant-primer or identifier match. COPE v1.2.5 was used to merge high-quality paired reads. Clonotypes were defined as unique nucleotide sequences and were aligned to IMGT TRB V, D and J references using MiTCR v1.1. The analysis was limited to V-J combinations with a frequency above 0.0001, which together covered about 99% of the repertoires. For each V-J combination, a TCR clonal expansion and chaos score was defined as the ratio of F50 clonal expansion to chaos observed in the TCRdist matrix. Welch's t-statistics and random forest were used to reduce the features to about a dozen V-J combinations, which were then used as input to a naive Bayes classifier. Thyroid-blood repertoire similarity was quantified with the Morisita-Horn index. The raw public data were reprocessed by TCRdb itself: fastp quality trimming at Q25, MiXCR clonotype calling, in-frame beta chains only. When rows share a CDR3 protein, they turn into one entry using the most common DNA and genes. TCRdb assigned the V and J calls; the authors' analysis was not used. This sample comprises over 450,000 distinct CDR3 sequences, around 14% of them detected only once. The ten largest clones capture over 7.5% of the sample.

The specimen sequenced was blood. This TCR derives from a woman under 40 with Graves' ophthalmopathy. Donor details come from another sample of the same person, matched by shared clones. The chain is assembled from TRBV6-5 and TRBJ1-6; 7 junctional bases match TRBD1. The sequence in DNA is TGTGCCAGCAACAACCCACGACAGGGAGTCGGATCCTATAATTCACCCCTCCACTTT. Its protein is CASNNPRQGVGSYNSPLHF.